These 21 T cell receptor beta chains were all obtained from the same sample, sequenced in a study of T cell responses to AZD1222 COVID-19 vaccine. TCRdb's copy holds only in-frame clones and misses some; the assay was immunoSEQ multiplex PCR. This sample has some 170,000 clones, with around nine tenths found just once. The sequencing used peripheral blood, collected on day 0 of AZD1222 vaccination. The source is an adult in good health.

The chain combines TRBV5-4 with TRBJ2-5; a possible D gene is TRBD2 (5 bases). The CDR3 spans 13 residues. Germline values: CDR1 SGHNT, CDR2 YYREEE (reference sequence). V lost 0 bases, J lost 5 bases, and 8 bases lay in between. CDR3: CASSLASTETQYF. The CDR3 DNA reads TGTGCCAGCAGCTTGGCTAGCACTGAGACCCAGTACTTC.

This clone was seen just once. The chain carries TRBV30 and TRBJ1-4; no clear D gene. Germline lookup yields CDR1 GTSNPN and CDR2 SVGIG (reference sequence). The CDR3 is made up of 13 amino acids. Trimming removed 4 bases from V and 8 bases from J, with 14 bases in between. For the CDR3, the DNA is TGTGCCTGGAATTCCGGATTAGGCGAAAAACTGTTTTTT. It codes for CAWNSGLGEKLFF.

The V gene is TRBV30, the J gene TRBJ2-1, with D unresolved. Germline assignment: CDR1 GTSNPN and CDR2 SVGIG (reference sequence). The CDR3 length is 12 residues. Trimming removed 3 bases at V and 7 bases at J, with 10 bases between. The CDR3 DNA reads TGTGCCTGGAGGGTTAGGGCTAATGAGCAGTTCTTC. This codes for CAWRVRANEQFF.

The chain employs TRBV19 and TRBJ1-2; no clear D gene. There are 17 residues in the CDR3. The germline CDR1 and CDR2 sequences are LNHDA and SQIVND (reference sequence). Between the trimmed V and J ends, which lost 6 bases and 4 bases, there was a span of 24 bases. In nucleotides, the CDR3 is TGTGCCAGTAGCCCCATTCTTATTATGCAGGACGGCTATGGCTACACCTTC. Translating gives CASSPILIMQDGYGYTF.

In nucleotides, the CDR3 is TGTGCCAGCAGTAACGGTCGGGAACGCTACACCTTC. This sequence encodes CASSNGRERYTF. The rearrangement joins TRBV6-5 to TRBJ1-2; D not certain. V was pared by 5 bases and J by 9 bases, with 13 bases between. The CDR3 spans 12 residues. In germline, CDR1 is MNHEY, CDR2 SVGAGI.

The chain carries TRBV27 and TRBJ1-5; 8 bases are shared with TRBD1. Trimming cost V 6 bases and J 2 bases; bases outside gene matches: 9. The CDR3 length is 16 residues. Germline V gene sequence: CDR1 MNHEY, CDR2 SMNVEV (reference sequence). The CDR3 coding sequence is TGTGCCAGCAGGCCCGGTACAGGGGGTGGCAATCAGCCCCAGCATTTT. This gives the protein CASRPGTGGGNQPQHF.

Comment on this clone: Other DNA sequences in this sample translate to the same CDR3. V and J are TRBV18 and TRBJ2-1; TRBD2 matches 8 bases. Germline lookup yields CDR1 KGHSH and CDR2 LQKENI. V lost 2 bases, J lost 0 bases, and 3 bases stayed unmatched. This CDR3 spans 16 amino acids. CDR3 amino acids: CASSPTGGSSYNEQFF. Written as DNA, the CDR3 is TGTGCCAGCTCACCAACGGGAGGGAGCTCCTACAATGAGCAGTTCTTC.

This clone has just one count. The gene calls are TRBV7-8 and TRBJ1-5; D possibly corresponds to TRBD1 (5 bases). This CDR3 region has 15 residues. Germline V lookup: CDR1 SGHVS, CDR2 FQNEAQ. V was trimmed by 5 bases and J by 1 base, leaving 12 bases between them. The CDR3 protein is CASSEQALSNQPQHF. The CDR3 region has the DNA TGTGCCAGCAGCGAACAGGCTTTGAGCAATCAGCCCCAGCATTTT.

Concerning this clone: This sample also contains other DNA sequences that code for the same CDR3. The CDR3 DNA reads TGCGCCAGCAGCCTGGAACTAGCGGGAGGCAATGAGCAGTTCTTC. Amino acids: CASSLELAGGNEQFF. This chain joins TRBV5-1 and TRBJ2-1; 12 bases agree with TRBD2. V dropped 4 bases and J dropped 6; count of bases not matched to a gene: 5. The length of the CDR3 is 15 residues. Germline V lookup: CDR1 SGHRS, CDR2 YFSETQ.

The V call is TRBV30, the J call TRBJ1-2; no reliable D call. Germline V CDR1 and CDR2: GTSNPN, SVGIG (reference sequence). The V end lost 2 bases, the J end lost 0 bases, and 7 bases lay between the germline ends. This CDR3 comprises 13 residues. In DNA form, the CDR3 reads TGTGCCTGGAGTAGGCAGCCTAACTATGGCTACACCTTC. Translation gives CAWSRQPNYGYTF.

This clone was seen only a few times. The V gene is TRBV9, the J gene TRBJ1-6; unclear D gene. Germline V gives CDR1 SGDLS, CDR2 YYNGEE. V lost 0 bases, J lost 4 bases, and 14 bases lay in between. The CDR3 has 17 amino acids. CDR3 amino acids: CASSVGAGPQYNSPLHF. The DNA for the CDR3 is TGTGCCAGCAGCGTAGGGGCTGGGCCCCAATATAATTCACCCCTCCACTTT.

The rearrangement links TRBV7-4 to TRBJ2-5; D is uncertain. Between the trimmed V and J ends, which lost 3 bases and 4 bases, there was a span of 9 bases. The CDR3 is 13 amino acids. Germline CDR1 is SGHVT and CDR2 is SQSDAQ. The CDR3 spells CASSFFPRETQYF. The CDR3 DNA follows: TGTGCCAGCAGCTTCTTTCCCCGAGAGACCCAGTACTTC.

The gene calls are TRBV28 and TRBJ1-4; TRBD1 is a possible D gene (5 bases). Trimming left V 7 bases short and J 7 bases short, with 22 bases between. The germline V gene has CDR1 MDHEN and CDR2 SYDVKM. The CDR3 covers 16 residues. The CDR3 region is CASIPQGSGSFEKLFF. In DNA, the CDR3 is TGTGCCAGCATTCCCCAGGGCTCGGGTTCTTTTGAAAAACTGTTTTTT.

The chain carries TRBV19 and TRBJ2-2; D is uncertain. The CDR3 runs 14 residues. V was trimmed by 9 bases and J by 2 bases, leaving 13 bases between them. CDR1 and CDR2 (germline): LNHDA, SQIVND (reference sequence). The DNA of the CDR3 is TGTGCCAGCCAAACCTGGAAAAACACCGGGGAGCTGTTTTTT. Encoded protein: CASQTWKNTGELFF.

The chain carries TRBV5-4 and TRBJ2-1; 13 bases map to TRBD2. Per germline, CDR1 SGHNT and CDR2 YYREEE (reference sequence). This CDR3 region has 18 residues. The trim removed 10 bases at V and 5 bases at J, leaving 18 bases unmatched. Written as DNA, the CDR3 is TGTGCCTCCAACTGGAGGGGGACTAGCGGGGTACGCAACAATGAGCAGTTCTTC. Protein product: CASNWRGTSGVRNNEQFF.

The rearrangement links TRBV6-5 to TRBJ2-7; maybe TRBD2 (5 bases). The CDR3 contains 15 residues. V was pared by 7 bases and J by 5 bases, with 21 bases between. Germline values: CDR1 MNHEY, CDR2 SVGAGI. CDR3 region: CASTLREGSVNEQYF. The CDR3 DNA is TGTGCCAGCACCCTACGCGAGGGTTCAGTGAACGAGCAGTACTTC.

This chain links TRBV12-3 or TRBV12-4 with TRBJ2-5; 7 nucleotides align to TRBD1. With 4 bases clipped from V and 4 bases from J, the junction kept 3 bases outside the gene matches. The CDR3 is 13 residues long. CDR3 sequence (DNA): TGTGCCAGCAGTTCTCGGACAGGAGAGACCCAGTACTTC. As protein: CASSSRTGETQYF.

This rearrangement joins TRBV20-1 to TRBJ2-1; no definite D call. Trimming removed 3 bases at V and 1 base at J, with 10 bases between. Germline CDR1 is DFQATT and CDR2 is SNEGSKA (reference sequence). The CDR3 extends over 14 amino acids. The CDR3 loop is CSASFLESYNEQFF. The CDR3 DNA is TGCAGTGCTAGTTTCCTAGAATCCTACAATGAGCAGTTCTTC.

V and J are TRBV5-8 and TRBJ1-2; D is unresolved. Germline V gene sequence: CDR1 SGHTS, CDR2 YDEGEE. Trimming took off 4 bases at V and 9 bases at J, with 22 bases between the two ends. The CDR3 extends over 15 amino acids. CDR3 DNA sequence: TGTGCCAGCAGCCGCTTCTCGGTGGGCACGGATAGCTACACCTTC. Translated, it gives CASSRFSVGTDSYTF.

This chain links TRBV10-3 with TRBJ1-6, with no clear D. The germline V and J ends were trimmed by 6 bases and 8 bases, with 14 bases remaining between them. This CDR3 is built from 14 residues. Looked up from germline, CDR1 is ENHRY and CDR2 is SYGVKD. CDR3 coding DNA: TGTGCCATCAGCTTCACGGTCGGGGATTCACCCCTCCACTTT. Translated, it gives CAISFTVGDSPLHF.

The genes are TRBV5-1 and TRBJ1-4; D is undetermined. V lost 0 bases and J 0 bases, leaving 9 bases between the germline ends. The CDR3 runs 16 residues. Germline V gene sequence: CDR1 SGHRS, CDR2 YFSETQ. The CDR3 loop reads CASSLVQQATNEKLFF. The CDR3 nucleotides read TGCGCCAGCAGCTTGGTACAGCAAGCAACTAATGAAAAACTGTTTTTT.